The 11 T cell receptor beta chains below come from one sample, sequenced in a study of blood T cell repertoires in COVID-19. Assay used: immunoSEQ multiplex PCR; TCRdb lists only in-frame clones, some missing. The sample includes hundreds of thousands of clones, around nine tenths seen only once; the top ten take roughly 14%. Sequenced input: peripheral blood. All receptors come from a woman in her 70s with COVID-19, enrolled during active disease.

The gene calls are TRBV27 and TRBJ1-5, with 10 bases lining up with TRBD1. V was pared by 1 base and J by 8 bases, with 20 bases of the junction left unmatched. The CDR3 runs to 20 residues. CDR1 and CDR2 from the germline V gene are MNHEY and SMNVEV (reference sequence). The CDR3 nucleotides are TGTGCCAGCAGTTTATATTCCGGAGTAGGGGGACAGGGGAGAAAGGAGCCCCAGCATTTT. Its translation: CASSLYSGVGGQGRKEPQHF.

This chain joins TRBV28 and TRBJ2-7; TRBD1 matches at 8 bases. Germline values: CDR1 MDHEN, CDR2 SYDVKM. There are 15 residues in the CDR3. Trimming took 3 bases from V and 5 from J; bases not matched to a gene: 9. The CDR3 is CASSLPQGAKNEQYF. The CDR3 nucleotides read TGTGCCAGCAGTTTGCCCCAGGGGGCGAAGAACGAGCAGTACTTC.

The CDR3 region is CASSWTGGQPQHF. DNA of the CDR3: TGTGCCAGCAGTTGGACAGGAGGTCAGCCCCAGCATTTT. The genes are TRBV9 and TRBJ1-5, with 7 positions matching TRBD1. This CDR3 is 13 amino acids long. The V segment lost 5 bases and the J segment 6 bases; nucleotides outside the gene matches: 5. Germline V gene lookup returns CDR1 SGDLS and CDR2 YYNGEE.

CDR3 in amino acids: CASSIELEDTQYF. The CDR3 region has the DNA TGTGCCAGTAGTATTGAGTTAGAAGATACGCAGTATTTT. V and J are TRBV19 and TRBJ2-3, with D hard to call. CDR1 is LNHDA and CDR2 is SQIVND in the germline V gene (reference sequence). This CDR3 comprises 13 residues. The V and J ends lost 3 bases and 5 bases respectively, with 9 bases between them.

The chain has TRBV7-3 and TRBJ2-6; 9 bases map to TRBD1. Germline CDR1 is SGHTA and CDR2 is FQGTGA. The CDR3 covers 18 residues. The V segment lost 3 bases and the J segment 0 bases; nucleotides outside the gene matches: 6. CDR3 residues: CASSLTGTGFSGANVLTF. As DNA, the CDR3 is TGTGCCAGCAGCTTGACCGGGACAGGGTTCTCTGGGGCCAACGTCCTGACTTTC.

This clone was found once. This chain joins TRBV11-2 and TRBJ1-2; tentative D call: TRBD1 (6 bases). V gave up 3 bases and J gave up 2 bases, with 10 bases separating them. Germline-derived CDR1 and CDR2 are SGHAT and FQNNGV. This CDR3 spans 14 amino acids. In DNA form, the CDR3 reads TGTGCCAGCAGCTTCCGGGGGGCGAACTATGGCTACACCTTC. Amino acids: CASSFRGANYGYTF.

This chain joins TRBV27 and TRBJ2-2, with D maybe TRBD2 (5 bases). The CDR3 has 14 residues. Germline assignment: CDR1 MNHEY and CDR2 SMNVEV (reference sequence). Trimming took off 6 bases at V and 7 bases at J, with 15 bases between the two ends. The CDR3 loop is CASSPAVAGGELFF. The CDR3 nucleotides read TGTGCCAGCAGCCCGGCGGTGGCGGGCGGGGAGCTGTTTTTT.

V gene TRBV2 combines with J gene TRBJ2-7; D is unclear. V lost 7 bases to trimming and J lost 2 bases, with 15 bases between them. The CDR3 has 14 amino acids. From germline, CDR1 is SNHLY and CDR2 FYNNEI. This CDR3 reads CASISAGFPYEQYF. The CDR3 region has the DNA TGTGCCAGCATCTCCGCCGGGTTCCCCTACGAGCAGTACTTC.

This chain connects TRBV5-6 to TRBJ1-1; perhaps TRBD1 as D (5 bases). The CDR3 has 16 amino acids. The V end lost 0 bases, the J end lost 4 bases, and 16 bases lay between the germline ends. Germline CDR1 is SGHDT and CDR2 is YYEEEE. Written as DNA, the CDR3 is TGTGCCAGCAGCTTGGATGATGCAGGGCCATCCACTGAAGCTTTCTTT. Translated, it gives CASSLDDAGPSTEAFF.

The chain employs TRBV14 and TRBJ2-1; the D gene is possibly TRBD2 (6 bases). The germline V gene encodes CDR1 SGHDN and CDR2 FVKESK. Trimming stripped 1 base from V and 9 bases from J, with 10 bases between. There are 13 residues in the CDR3. Written as DNA, the CDR3 is TGTGCCAGCAGCCAAGGGGTAGCGGTTGAGCAGTTCTTC. Translating it yields CASSQGVAVEQFF. The full variable domain, rest sourced from reference TRBV14 and TRBJ2-1, is EAGVTQFPSHSVIEKGQTVTLRCDPISGHDNLYWYRRVMGKEIKFLLHFVKESKQDESGMPNNRFLAERTGGTYSTLKVQPAELEDSGVYFCASSQGVAVEQFFGPGTRLTVL.

The chain employs TRBV5-1 and TRBJ2-6; no clear D. This CDR3 comprises 16 residues. Germline values: CDR1 SGHRS, CDR2 YFSETQ. The V end was cut by 2 bases, the J end by 2 bases, with 11 bases between. CDR3 region: CASSFGVTAGANVLTF. CDR3 in DNA: TGCGCCAGCAGCTTTGGAGTGACGGCTGGGGCCAACGTCCTGACTTTC.